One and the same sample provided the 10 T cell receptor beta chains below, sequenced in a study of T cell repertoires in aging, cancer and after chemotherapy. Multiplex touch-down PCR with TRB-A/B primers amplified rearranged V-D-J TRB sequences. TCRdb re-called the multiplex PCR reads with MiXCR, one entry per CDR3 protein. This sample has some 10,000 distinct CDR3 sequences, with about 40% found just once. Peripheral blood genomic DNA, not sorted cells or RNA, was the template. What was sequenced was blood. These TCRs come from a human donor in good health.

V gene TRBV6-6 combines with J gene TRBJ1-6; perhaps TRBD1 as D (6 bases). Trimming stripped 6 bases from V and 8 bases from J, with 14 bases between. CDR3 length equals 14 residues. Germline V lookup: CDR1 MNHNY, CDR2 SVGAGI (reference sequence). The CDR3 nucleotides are TGTGCCAGCAGGTACGGGGGGCTCGATTCACCCCTCCACTTT. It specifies CASRYGGLDSPLHF.

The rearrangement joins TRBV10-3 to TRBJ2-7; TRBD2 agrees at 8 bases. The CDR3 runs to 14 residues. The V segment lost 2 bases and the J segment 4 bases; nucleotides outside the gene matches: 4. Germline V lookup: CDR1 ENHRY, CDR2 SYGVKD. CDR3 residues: CAISEQGGGYEQYV. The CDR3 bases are TGTGCCATCAGTGAGCAGGGCGGGGGGTACGAGCAGTACGTC.

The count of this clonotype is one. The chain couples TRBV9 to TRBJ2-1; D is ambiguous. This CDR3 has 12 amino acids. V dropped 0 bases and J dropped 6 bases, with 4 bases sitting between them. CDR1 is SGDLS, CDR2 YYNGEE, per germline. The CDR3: CASSVGANEQFF. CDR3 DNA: TGTGCCAGCAGCGTAGGAGCCAATGAGCAGTTCTTC.

CDR3 sequence: CSARDWRTSGGPKNIQYF. The CDR3 DNA follows: TGCAGTGCTAGAGATTGGAGGACTAGCGGGGGGCCCAAAAACATTCAGTACTTC. The gene calls are TRBV20-1 and TRBJ2-4; 14 nucleotides match TRBD2. Germline lookup yields CDR1 DFQATT and CDR2 SNEGSKA (reference sequence). V shed 0 bases and J 2 bases; nucleotides not matched to a gene: 6. There are 18 residues in the CDR3.

CDR3: CASSPGQLQANVLTF. As DNA, the CDR3 is TGTGCCAGTAGCCCGGGACAGCTCCAGGCCAACGTCCTGACTTTC. V is TRBV19 and J is TRBJ2-6; 7 bases line up with TRBD1. V was clipped by 6 bases and J by 6 bases; unmatched bases: 8. The germline gives CDR1 LNHDA, CDR2 SQIVND (reference sequence). CDR3 size: 15 residues.

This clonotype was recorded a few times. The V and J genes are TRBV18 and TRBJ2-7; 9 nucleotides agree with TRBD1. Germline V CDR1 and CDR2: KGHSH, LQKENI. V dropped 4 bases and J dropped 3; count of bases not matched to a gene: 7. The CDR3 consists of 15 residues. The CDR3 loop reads CASSRGQGNYYEQYV. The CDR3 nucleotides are TGTGCCAGCTCACGAGGACAGGGGAATTACTACGAGCAGTACGTC.

In DNA, the CDR3 is TGTGCCAGCAGTCTTCACAGGAATGAGCAGTTCTTC. Its protein is CASSLHRNEQFF. The V gene is TRBV6-1, the J gene TRBJ2-1, with D perhaps matching TRBD1 (5 bases). The V end lost 5 bases, the J end lost 7 bases, and 9 bases lay between the germline ends. CDR1 is MNHNS and CDR2 is SASEGT in the germline V gene. The CDR3 is 12 amino acids.

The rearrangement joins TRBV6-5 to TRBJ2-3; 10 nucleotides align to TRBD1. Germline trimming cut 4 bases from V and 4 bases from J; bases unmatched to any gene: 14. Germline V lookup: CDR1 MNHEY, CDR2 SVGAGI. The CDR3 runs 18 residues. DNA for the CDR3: TGTGCCAGCAGTTTGTCCGTCGGGACAGGGGTTAGGGCAGATACGCAGTATTTT. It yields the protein CASSLSVGTGVRADTQYF.

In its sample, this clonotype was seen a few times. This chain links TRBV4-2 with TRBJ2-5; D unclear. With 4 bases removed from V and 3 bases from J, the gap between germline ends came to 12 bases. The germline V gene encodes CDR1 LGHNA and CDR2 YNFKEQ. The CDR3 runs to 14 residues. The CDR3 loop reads CASSLQTGEETQYF. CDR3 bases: TGTGCCAGCAGCCTTCAGACGGGTGAAGAGACCCAGTACTTC.

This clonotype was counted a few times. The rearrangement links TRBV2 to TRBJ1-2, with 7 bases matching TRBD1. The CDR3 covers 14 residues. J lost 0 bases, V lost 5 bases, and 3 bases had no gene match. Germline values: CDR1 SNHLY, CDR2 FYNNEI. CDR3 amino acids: CASSRQGTNYGYTF. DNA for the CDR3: TGTGCCAGCAGTCGACAGGGTACTAACTATGGCTACACCTTC.